This T cell receptor beta chain was captured by sequencing in a study of memory CD4+ T cells and cytomegalovirus serostatus. The method was immunoSEQ multiplex PCR; TCRdb's version includes in-frame clones alone and lacks a portion of them. The sample records tens of thousands of clones, around 78% being singletons. The sort gate was single viable CD3+CD4+CD8-CD45RO+ cells for memory CD4+ T cells. CDR3 length: 13 amino acids. CDR1 is MNHEY and CDR2 is SMNVEV in the germline V gene (reference sequence). J was trimmed by 9 bases and V by 9 bases; bases with no gene match: 10. Study-level points and caveats: The CMV-associated TCR signature appears largely within the CD4+ memory repertoire.

Concerning this clone itself: As yet, its antigen is unknown.

This TCR derives from an adult in good health and CMV-seronegative. The chain links TRBV27 to TRBJ2-1; 8 bases line up with TRBD2. Sequencing was performed on memory CD4+ T cells from blood. The CDR3 sequence: CASRGLVMGEQFF. CDR3 bases: TGTGCCAGTCGGGGACTAGTAATGGGTGAGCAGTTCTTC.